This T cell receptor beta chain is drawn from a study of identical twins. V was shortened by 3 bases and J by 4 bases, with 9 bases between the two germline ends. This CDR3 region has 13 residues. TCRdb re-derived calls from the 5' RACE reads in MiXCR, one entry per CDR3 protein. The table shows about 200,000 distinct CDR3 sequences, with 6% to 7% occurring only once. The sample was also linked to a second study, of T cells expressing NK-cell markers. That source adds: In the group of eight sequenced donors, seven were HCMV-seropositive and one was seronegative.

V gene TRBV12-3 or TRBV12-4 combines with J gene TRBJ1-1; D not resolved. The sample taken for sequencing was CD8+ T cells sorted from blood. The TCR comes from a young woman in good health. The CDR3 loop reads CASSFGASTEAFF. The CDR3 DNA reads TGTGCCAGCAGTTTCGGAGCGTCCACTGAAGCTTTCTTT.